The present T cell receptor beta chain was sequenced within a study of blood T cell repertoires in COVID-19. Overall study context: The United States, Italy and Spain supplied acute and convalescent COVID-19 samples. The analysed material was cDNA or gDNA that came from T cells, B-cell-depleted T cells, or PBMCs.

The germline V gene has CDR1 LGHDT and CDR2 YNNKEL (reference sequence). This CDR3 comprises 14 residues. V gave up 4 bases and J gave up 4 bases, with 12 bases separating them. Clones were read by immunoSEQ multiplex PCR, and TCRdb kept only the in-frame ones, dropping some. The sample records roughly 100,000 clones, 75% to 95% being singletons. This rearrangement joins TRBV3-1 (or the pseudogene TRBV3-2) to TRBJ2-3; TRBD2 is a possible D gene (5 bases). The source material was peripheral blood. This TCR was recovered from a woman in her forties or fifties in a cohort sampled during active COVID-19. In nucleotides, the CDR3 is TGTGCCAGCAGCCCAGGCAGCGGCGCAGATACGCAGTATTTT. Its translation is CASSPGSGADTQYF.